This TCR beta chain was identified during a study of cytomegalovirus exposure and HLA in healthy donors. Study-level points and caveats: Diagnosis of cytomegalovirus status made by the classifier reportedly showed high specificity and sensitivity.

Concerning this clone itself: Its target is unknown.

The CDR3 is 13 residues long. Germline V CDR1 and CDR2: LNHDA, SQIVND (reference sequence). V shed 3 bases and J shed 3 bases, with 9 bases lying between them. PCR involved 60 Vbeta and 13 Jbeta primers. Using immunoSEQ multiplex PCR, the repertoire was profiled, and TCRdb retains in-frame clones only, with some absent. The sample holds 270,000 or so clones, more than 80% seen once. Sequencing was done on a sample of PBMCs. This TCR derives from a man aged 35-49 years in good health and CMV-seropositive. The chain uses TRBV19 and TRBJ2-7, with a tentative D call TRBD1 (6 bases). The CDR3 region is CASSITTGYEQYF. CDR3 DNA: TGTGCCAGTAGTATCACGACAGGCTACGAGCAGTACTTC.